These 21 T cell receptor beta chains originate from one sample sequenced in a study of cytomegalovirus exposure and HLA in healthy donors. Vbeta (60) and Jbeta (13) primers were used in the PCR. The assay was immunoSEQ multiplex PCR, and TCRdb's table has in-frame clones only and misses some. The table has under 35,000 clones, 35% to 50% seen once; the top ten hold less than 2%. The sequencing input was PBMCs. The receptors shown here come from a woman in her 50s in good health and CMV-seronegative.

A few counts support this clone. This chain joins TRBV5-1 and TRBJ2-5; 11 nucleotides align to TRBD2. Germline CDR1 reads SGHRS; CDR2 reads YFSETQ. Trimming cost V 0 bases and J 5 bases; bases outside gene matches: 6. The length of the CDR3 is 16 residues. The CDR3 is CASSLEPSGGWETQYF. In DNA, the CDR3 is TGCGCCAGCAGCTTGGAGCCTAGCGGGGGGTGGGAGACCCAGTACTTC.

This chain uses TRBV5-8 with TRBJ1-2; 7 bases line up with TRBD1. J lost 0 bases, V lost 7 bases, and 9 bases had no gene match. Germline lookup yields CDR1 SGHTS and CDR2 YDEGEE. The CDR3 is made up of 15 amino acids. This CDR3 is CASAWGQGANYGYTF. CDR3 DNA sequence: TGTGCCAGCGCTTGGGGGCAGGGGGCTAACTATGGCTACACCTTC. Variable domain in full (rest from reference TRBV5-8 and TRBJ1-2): EAGVTQSPTHLIKTRGQQATLRCSPISGHTSVYWYQQALGLGLQFLLWYDEGEERNRGNFPPRFSGRQFPNYSSELNVNALELEDSALYLCASAWGQGANYGYTFGSGTRLTVV.

This chain's CDR3 is CASSEDRYNEKLFF. In nucleotides, the CDR3 is TGTGCCAGCAGTGAGGACAGGTATAATGAAAAACTGTTTTTT. The chain joins TRBV28 to TRBJ1-4; TRBD1 aligns across 7 bases. The V segment lost 5 bases and the J segment 4 bases; nucleotides outside the gene matches: 4. This CDR3 comprises 14 residues. The germline CDR1 and CDR2 sequences are MDHEN and SYDVKM.

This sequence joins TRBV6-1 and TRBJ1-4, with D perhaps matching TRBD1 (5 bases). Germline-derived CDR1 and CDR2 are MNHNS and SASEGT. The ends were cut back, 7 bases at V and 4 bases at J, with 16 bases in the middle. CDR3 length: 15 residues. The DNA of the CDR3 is TGTGCCAGCACACTAAGCCAGGGATATAATGAAAAACTGTTTTTT. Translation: CASTLSQGYNEKLFF.

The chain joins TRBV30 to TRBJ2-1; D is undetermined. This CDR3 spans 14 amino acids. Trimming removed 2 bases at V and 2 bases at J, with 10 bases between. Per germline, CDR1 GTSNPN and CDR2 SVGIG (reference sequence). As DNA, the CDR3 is TGTGCCTGGAGTCCAGGCCTCGCCTACAATGAGCAGTTCTTC. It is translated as CAWSPGLAYNEQFF. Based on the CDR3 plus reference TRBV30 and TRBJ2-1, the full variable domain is SQTIHQWPATLVQPVGSPLSLECTVEGTSNPNLYWYRQAAGRGLQLLFYSVGIGQISSEVPQNLSASRPQDRQFILSSKKLLLSDSGFYLCAWSPGLAYNEQFFGPGTRLTVL.

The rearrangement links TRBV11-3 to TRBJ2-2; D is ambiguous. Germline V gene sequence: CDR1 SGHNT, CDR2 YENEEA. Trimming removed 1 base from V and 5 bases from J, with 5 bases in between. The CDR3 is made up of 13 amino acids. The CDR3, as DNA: TGTGCCAGCAGCTTAGGAGGAACCGGGGAGCTGTTTTTT. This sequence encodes CASSLGGTGELFF. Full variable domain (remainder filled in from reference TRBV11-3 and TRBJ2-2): EAGVVQSPRYKIIEKKQPVAFWCNPISGHNTLYWYLQNLGQGPELLIRYENEEAVDDSQLPKDRFSAERLKGVDSTLKIQPAELGDSAVYLCASSLGGTGELFFGEGSRLTVL.

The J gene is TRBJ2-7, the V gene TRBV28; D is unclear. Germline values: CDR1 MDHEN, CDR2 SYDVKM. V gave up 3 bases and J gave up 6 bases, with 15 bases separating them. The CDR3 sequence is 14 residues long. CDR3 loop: CASSFFHTGGEQYF. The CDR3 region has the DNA TGTGCCAGCAGTTTCTTCCATACCGGCGGCGAGCAGTACTTC. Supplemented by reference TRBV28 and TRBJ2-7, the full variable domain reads DVKVTQSSRYLVKRTGEKVFLECVQDMDHENMFWYRQDPGLGLRLIYFSYDVKMKEKGDIPEGYSVSREKKERFSLILESASTNQTSMYLCASSFFHTGGEQYFGPGTRLTVT.

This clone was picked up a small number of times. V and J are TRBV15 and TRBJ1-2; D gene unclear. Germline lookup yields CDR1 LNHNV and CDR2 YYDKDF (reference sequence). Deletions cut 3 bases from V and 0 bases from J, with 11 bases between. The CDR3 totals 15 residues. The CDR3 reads CATSSAVRANYGYTF. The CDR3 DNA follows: TGTGCCACCAGCAGCGCCGTTCGAGCTAACTATGGCTACACCTTC.

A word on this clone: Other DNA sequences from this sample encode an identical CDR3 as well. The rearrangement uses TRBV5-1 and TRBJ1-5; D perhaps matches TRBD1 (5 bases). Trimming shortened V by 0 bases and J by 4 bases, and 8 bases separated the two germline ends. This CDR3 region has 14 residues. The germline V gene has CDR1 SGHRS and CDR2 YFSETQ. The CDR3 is CASSLGGGNQPQHF. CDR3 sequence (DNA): TGCGCCAGCAGCTTGGGGGGGGGAAATCAGCCCCAGCATTTT.

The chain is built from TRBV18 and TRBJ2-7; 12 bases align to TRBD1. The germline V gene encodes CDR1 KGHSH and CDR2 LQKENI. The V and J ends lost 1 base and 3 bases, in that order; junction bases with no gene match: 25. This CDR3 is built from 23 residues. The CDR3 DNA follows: TGTGCCAGCTCACCACAGGTCCGGGACAGGGGGCGCTTCCTAGCGGGAGTTAACTACGAGCAGTACTTC. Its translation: CASSPQVRDRGRFLAGVNYEQYF.

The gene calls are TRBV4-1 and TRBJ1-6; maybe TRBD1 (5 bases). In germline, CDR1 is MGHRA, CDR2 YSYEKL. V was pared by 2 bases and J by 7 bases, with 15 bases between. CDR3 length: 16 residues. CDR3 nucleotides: TGCGCCAGCAGCCAACCGAGCCAGGGTCTGAATTCACCCCTCCACTTT. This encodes CASSQPSQGLNSPLHF.

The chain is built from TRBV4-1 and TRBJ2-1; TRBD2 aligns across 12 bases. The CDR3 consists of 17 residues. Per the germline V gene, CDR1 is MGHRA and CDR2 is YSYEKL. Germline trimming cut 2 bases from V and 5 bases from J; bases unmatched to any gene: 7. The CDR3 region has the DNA TGCGCCAGCAGCCAACCGACTAGCGGGAGACGGAACAATGAGCAGTTCTTC. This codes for CASSQPTSGRRNNEQFF.

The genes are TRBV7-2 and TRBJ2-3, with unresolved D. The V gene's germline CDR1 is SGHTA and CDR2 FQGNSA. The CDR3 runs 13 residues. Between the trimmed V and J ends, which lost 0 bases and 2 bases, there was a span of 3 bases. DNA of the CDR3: TGTGCCAGCAGCTTAGCCCACACAGATACGCAGTATTTT. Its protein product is CASSLAHTDTQYF.

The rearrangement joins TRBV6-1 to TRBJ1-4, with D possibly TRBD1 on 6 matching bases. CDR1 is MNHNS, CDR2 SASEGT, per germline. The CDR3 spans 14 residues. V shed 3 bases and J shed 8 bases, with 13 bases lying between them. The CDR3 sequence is CASSEVDSSEKLFF. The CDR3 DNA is TGTGCCAGCAGTGAGGTGGACAGTTCGGAAAAACTGTTTTTT.

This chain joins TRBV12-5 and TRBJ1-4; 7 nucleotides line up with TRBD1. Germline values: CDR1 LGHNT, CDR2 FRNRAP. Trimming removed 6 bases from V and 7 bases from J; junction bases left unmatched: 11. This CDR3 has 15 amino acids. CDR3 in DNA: TGTGCTAGTGGGCTAACAGGGGCCGGGGGTGAAAAACTGTTTTTT. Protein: CASGLTGAGGEKLFF.

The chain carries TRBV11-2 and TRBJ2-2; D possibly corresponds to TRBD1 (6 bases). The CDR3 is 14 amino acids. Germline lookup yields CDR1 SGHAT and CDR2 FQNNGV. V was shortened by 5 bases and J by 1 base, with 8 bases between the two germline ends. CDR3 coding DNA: TGTGCCAGCAGCCTGGACAGGAACACCGGGGAGCTGTTTTTT. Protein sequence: CASSLDRNTGELFF.

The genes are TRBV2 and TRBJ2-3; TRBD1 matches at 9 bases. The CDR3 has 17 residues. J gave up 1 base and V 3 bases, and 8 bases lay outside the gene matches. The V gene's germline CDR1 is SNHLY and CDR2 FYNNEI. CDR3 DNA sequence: TGTGCCAGCAGTGATTCAACGAGGACAGGGGGCACAGATACGCAGTATTTT. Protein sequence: CASSDSTRTGGTDTQYF.

CDR3 coding DNA: TGTGCCAGCAGCCCGAATGCCCCGGGAGCCAGCGGGGAGCTGTTTTTT. It is translated as CASSPNAPGASGELFF. V gene TRBV7-3 combines with J gene TRBJ2-2; D is perhaps TRBD2 (6 bases). The V gene's germline CDR1 is SGHTA and CDR2 FQGTGA. The V end was cut by 5 bases, the J end by 7 bases, with 20 bases between. The CDR3 length is 16 residues.

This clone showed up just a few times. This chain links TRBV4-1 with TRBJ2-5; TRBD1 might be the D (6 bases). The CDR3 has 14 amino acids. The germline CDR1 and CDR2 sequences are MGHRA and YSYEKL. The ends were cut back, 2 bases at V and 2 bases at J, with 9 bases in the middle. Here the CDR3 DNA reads TGCGCCAGCAGCCAACAGGGGATGCAAGAGACCCAGTACTTC. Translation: CASSQQGMQETQYF.

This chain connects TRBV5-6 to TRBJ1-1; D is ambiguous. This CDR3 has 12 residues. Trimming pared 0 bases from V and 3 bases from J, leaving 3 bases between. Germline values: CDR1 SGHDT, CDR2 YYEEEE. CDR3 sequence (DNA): TGTGCCAGCAGCTTGGCGTACACTGAAGCTTTCTTT. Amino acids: CASSLAYTEAFF.

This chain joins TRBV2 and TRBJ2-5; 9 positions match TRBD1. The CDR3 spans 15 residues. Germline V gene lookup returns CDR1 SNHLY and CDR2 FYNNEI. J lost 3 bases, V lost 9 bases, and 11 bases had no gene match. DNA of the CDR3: TGTGCCAGTATGAAGAACAGGGGGCTGAAAGAGACCCAGTACTTC. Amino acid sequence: CASMKNRGLKETQYF. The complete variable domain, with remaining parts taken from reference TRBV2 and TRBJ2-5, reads EPEVTQTPSHQVTQMGQEVILRCVPISNHLYFYWYRQILGQKVEFLVSFYNNEISEKSEIFDDQFSVERPDGSNFTLKIRSTKLEDSAMYFCASMKNRGLKETQYFGPGTRLLVL.